The table lists the clone carrying this TCR beta chain with a count of one. This record belongs to a study of T cell clones after liver transplantation. This CDR3 has 16 residues. The germline CDR1 and CDR2 sequences are MNHNS and SASEGT. Trimming stripped 1 base from V and 2 bases from J, with 13 bases between. Using immunoSEQ multiplex PCR, the repertoire was profiled, and TCRdb retains in-frame clones only, with some absent. The table lists approximately 100,000 clones, 82% of them singletons. The source was CD4+ T cells from blood, collected before liver transplant. The genes are TRBV6-1 and TRBJ2-3; D gene unclear. This sequence originates from a human donor who received a liver transplant. The DNA of the CDR3 is TGTGCCAGCAGTGAAGTAGGTAGCCGTTCCACAGATACGCAGTATTTT. This encodes CASSEVGSRSTDTQYF.